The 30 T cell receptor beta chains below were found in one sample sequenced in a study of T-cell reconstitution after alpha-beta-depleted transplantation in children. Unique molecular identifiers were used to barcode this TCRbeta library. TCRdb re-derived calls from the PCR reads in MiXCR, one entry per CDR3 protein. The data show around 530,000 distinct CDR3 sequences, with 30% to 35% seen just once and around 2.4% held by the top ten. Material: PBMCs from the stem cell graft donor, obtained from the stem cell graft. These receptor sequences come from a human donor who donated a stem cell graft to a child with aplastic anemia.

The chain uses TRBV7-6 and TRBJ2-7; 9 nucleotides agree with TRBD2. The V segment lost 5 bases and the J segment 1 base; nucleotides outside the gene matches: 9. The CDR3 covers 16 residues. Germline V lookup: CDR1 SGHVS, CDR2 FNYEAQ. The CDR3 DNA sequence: TGTGCCAGCAGCCAACTGACTAGCGGTGAATCCTACGAGCAGTACTTC. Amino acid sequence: CASSQLTSGESYEQYF.

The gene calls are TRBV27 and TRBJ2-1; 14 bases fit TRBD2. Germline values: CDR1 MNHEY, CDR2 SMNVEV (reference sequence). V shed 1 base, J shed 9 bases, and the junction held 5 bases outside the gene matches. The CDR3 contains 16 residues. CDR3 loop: CASSLLGLAGDSEQFF. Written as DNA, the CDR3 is TGTGCCAGCAGTTTATTGGGACTAGCGGGGGATAGTGAGCAGTTCTTC.

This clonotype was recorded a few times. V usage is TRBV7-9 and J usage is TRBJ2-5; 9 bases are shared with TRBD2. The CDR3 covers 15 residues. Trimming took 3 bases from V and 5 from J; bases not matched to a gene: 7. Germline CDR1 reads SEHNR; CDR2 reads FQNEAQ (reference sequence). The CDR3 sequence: CASSFRLADRETQYF. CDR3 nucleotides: TGTGCCAGCAGCTTCAGACTAGCGGACCGCGAGACCCAGTACTTC.

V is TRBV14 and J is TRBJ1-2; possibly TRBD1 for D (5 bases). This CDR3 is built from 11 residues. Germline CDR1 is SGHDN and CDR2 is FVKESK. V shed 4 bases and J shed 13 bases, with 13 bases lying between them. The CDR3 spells CASSLGATVTF. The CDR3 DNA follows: TGTGCCAGCAGCCTTGGTGCGACAGTCACCTTC. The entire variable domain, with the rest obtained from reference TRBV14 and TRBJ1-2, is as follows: EAGVTQFPSHSVIEKGQTVTLRCDPISGHDNLYWYRRVMGKEIKFLLHFVKESKQDESGMPNNRFLAERTGGTYSTLKVQPAELEDSGVYFCASSLGATVTFGSGTRLTVV.

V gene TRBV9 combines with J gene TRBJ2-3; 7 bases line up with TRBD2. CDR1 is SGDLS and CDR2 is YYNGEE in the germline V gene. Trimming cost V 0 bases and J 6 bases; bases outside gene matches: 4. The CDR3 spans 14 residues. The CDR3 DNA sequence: TGTGCCAGCAGCGTAGAATGGCGGGAGGATACGCAGTATTTT. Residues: CASSVEWREDTQYF.

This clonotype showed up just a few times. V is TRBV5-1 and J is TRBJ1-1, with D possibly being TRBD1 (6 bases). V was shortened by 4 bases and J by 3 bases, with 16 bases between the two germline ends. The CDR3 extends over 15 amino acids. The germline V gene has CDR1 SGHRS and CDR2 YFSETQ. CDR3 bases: TGCGCCAGCAGCAGACTGCAGGGGAGAGACACTGAAGCTTTCTTT. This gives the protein CASSRLQGRDTEAFF.

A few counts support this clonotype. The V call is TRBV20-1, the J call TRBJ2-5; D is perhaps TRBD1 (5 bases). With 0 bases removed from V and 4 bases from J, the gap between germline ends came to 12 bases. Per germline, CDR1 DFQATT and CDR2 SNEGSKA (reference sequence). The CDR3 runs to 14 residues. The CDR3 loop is CSARDLGATETQYF. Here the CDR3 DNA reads TGCAGTGCTAGAGATCTAGGGGCCACAGAGACCCAGTACTTC.

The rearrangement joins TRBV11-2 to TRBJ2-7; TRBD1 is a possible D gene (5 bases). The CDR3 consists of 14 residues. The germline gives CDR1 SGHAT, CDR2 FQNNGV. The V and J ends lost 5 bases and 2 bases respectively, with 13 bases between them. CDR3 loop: CASSTPDKTYEQYF. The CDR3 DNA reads TGTGCCAGCAGCACCCCGGACAAGACCTACGAGCAGTACTTC.

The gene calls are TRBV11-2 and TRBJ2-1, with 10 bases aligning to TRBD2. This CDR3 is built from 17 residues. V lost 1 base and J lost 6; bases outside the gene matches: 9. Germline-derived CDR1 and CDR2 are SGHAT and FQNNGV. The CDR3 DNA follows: TGTGCCAGCAGCTTAGGGGGGTCGGGACTAGCGTCCAATGAGCAGTTCTTC. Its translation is CASSLGGSGLASNEQFF.

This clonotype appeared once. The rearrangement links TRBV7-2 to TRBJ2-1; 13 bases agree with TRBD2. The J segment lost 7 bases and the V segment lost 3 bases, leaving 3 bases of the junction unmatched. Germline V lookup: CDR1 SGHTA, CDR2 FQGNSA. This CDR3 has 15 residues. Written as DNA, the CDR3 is TGTGCCAGCAGCTTCACTAGCGGGAGGGGGAATGAGCAGTTCTTC. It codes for CASSFTSGRGNEQFF. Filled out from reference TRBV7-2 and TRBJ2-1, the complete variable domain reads GAGVSQSPSNKVTEKGKDVELRCDPISGHTALYWYRQSLGQGLEFLIYFQGNSAPDKSGLPSDRFSAERTGGSVSTLTIQRTQQEDSAVYLCASSFTSGRGNEQFFGPGTRLTVL.

The CDR3 DNA reads as TGTGCCAGCAGCGCCGGGGCAGATACGCAGTATTTT. Amino acids: CASSAGADTQYF. The V call is TRBV7-2, the J call TRBJ2-3, with D perhaps TRBD2 (5 bases). CDR3 length equals 12 residues. The germline V and J ends were trimmed by 5 bases and 4 bases, with 7 bases remaining between them. Germline lookup yields CDR1 SGHTA and CDR2 FQGNSA.

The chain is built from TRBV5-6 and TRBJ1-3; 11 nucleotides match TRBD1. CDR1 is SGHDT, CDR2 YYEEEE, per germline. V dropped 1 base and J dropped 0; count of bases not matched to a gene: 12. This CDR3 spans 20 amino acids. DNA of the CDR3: TGTGCCAGCAGCTTGCTTTGGGACAGGGGGATCTCAAGCTCTGGAAACACCATATATTTT. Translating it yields CASSLLWDRGISSSGNTIYF.

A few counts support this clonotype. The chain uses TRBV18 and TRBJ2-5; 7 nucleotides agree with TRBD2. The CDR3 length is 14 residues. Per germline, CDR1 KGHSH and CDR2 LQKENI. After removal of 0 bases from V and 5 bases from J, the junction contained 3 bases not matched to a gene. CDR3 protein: CASSPPMRGETQYF. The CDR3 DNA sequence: TGTGCCAGCTCACCACCGATGCGGGGGGAGACCCAGTACTTC.

The chain's CDR3 is CASSRQGHGELFF. In nucleotides, the CDR3 is TGTGCCAGCAGCCGACAGGGCCACGGGGAGCTGTTTTTT. The genes are TRBV7-2 and TRBJ2-2; TRBD1 agrees at 7 bases. Germline V gene data show CDR1 as SGHTA and CDR2 as FQGNSA. J lost 7 bases, V lost 5 bases, and 4 bases had no gene match. The CDR3 totals 13 residues.

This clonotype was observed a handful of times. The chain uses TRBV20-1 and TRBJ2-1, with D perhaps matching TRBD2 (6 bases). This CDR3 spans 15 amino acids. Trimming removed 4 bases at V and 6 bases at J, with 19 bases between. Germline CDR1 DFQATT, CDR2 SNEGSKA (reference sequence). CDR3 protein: CSAKGLAPQSNEQFF. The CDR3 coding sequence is TGCAGTGCTAAGGGACTCGCCCCCCAGAGCAATGAGCAGTTCTTC.

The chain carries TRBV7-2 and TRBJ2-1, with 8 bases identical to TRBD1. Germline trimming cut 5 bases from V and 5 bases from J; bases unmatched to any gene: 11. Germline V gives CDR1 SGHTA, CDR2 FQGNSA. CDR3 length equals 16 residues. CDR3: CASSRRWAGGNNEQFF. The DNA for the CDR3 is TGTGCCAGCAGCCGGCGGTGGGCAGGGGGCAACAATGAGCAGTTCTTC.

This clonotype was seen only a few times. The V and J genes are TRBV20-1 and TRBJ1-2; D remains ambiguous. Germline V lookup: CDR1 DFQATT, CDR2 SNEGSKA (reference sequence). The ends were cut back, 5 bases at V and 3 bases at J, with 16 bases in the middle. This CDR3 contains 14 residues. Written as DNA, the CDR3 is TGCAGTGCTGCTTTGGGTTCTTCGCACTATGGCTACACCTTC. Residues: CSAALGSSHYGYTF.

CDR3 bases: TGTGCCAGTAGTATAGTAAGGGACAATGAGCAGTTCTTC. Protein: CASSIVRDNEQFF. This chain links TRBV19 with TRBJ2-1; D is uncertain. CDR1 and CDR2 (germline): LNHDA, SQIVND (reference sequence). This CDR3 spans 13 amino acids. V lost 1 base to trimming and J lost 5 bases, with 6 bases between them.

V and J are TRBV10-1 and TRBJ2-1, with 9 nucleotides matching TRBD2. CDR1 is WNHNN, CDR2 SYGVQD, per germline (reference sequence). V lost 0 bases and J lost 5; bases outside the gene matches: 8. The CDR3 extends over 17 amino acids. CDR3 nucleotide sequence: TGCGCCAGCAGTGAGTCTCTGGGGCCTAGCGGGGACAATGAGCAGTTCTTC. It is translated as CASSESLGPSGDNEQFF.

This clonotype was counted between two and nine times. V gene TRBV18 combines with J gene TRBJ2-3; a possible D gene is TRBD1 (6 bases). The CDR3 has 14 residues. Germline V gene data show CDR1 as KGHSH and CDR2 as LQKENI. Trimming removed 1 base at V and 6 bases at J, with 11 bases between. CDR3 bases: TGTGCCAGCTCACCACGGGACACCCGGGATACGCAGTATTTT. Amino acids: CASSPRDTRDTQYF.

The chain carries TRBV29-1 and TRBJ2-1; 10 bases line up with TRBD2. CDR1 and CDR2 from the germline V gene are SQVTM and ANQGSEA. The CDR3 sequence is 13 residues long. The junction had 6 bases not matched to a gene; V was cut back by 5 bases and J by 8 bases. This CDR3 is CSVRAGGTHEQFF. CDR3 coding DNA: TGCAGCGTTCGAGCGGGAGGGACGCATGAGCAGTTCTTC.

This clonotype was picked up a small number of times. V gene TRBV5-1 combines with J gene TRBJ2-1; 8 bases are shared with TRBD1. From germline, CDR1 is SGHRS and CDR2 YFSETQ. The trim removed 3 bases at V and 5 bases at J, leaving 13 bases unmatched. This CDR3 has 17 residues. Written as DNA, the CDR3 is TGCGCCAGCAGCTCCTGGGGTGGCGGACAGGGAAACAATGAGCAGTTCTTC. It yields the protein CASSSWGGGQGNNEQFF.

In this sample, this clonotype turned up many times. The CDR3 region has the DNA TGTGCCAGCTCACCACCGTTGGGATCCTACGAGCAGTACTTC. Translation: CASSPPLGSYEQYF. This sequence joins TRBV18 and TRBJ2-7, with unresolved D. Germline V gene lookup returns CDR1 KGHSH and CDR2 LQKENI. Between the trimmed V and J ends, which lost 0 bases and 1 base, there was a span of 7 bases. The CDR3 length is 14 residues. The variable domain in full, completed from reference TRBV18 and TRBJ2-7, reads NAGVMQNPRHLVRRRGQEARLRCSPMKGHSHVYWYRQLPEEGLKFMVYLQKENIIDESGMPKERFSAEFPKEGPSILRIQQVVRGDSAAYFCASSPPLGSYEQYFGPGTRLTVT.

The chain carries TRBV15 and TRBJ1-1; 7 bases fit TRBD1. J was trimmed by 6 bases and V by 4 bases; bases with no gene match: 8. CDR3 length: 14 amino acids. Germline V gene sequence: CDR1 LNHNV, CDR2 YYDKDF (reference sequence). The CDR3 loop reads CATSKGGSGPEAFF. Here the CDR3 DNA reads TGTGCCACCAGCAAAGGGGGCTCTGGCCCTGAAGCTTTCTTT.

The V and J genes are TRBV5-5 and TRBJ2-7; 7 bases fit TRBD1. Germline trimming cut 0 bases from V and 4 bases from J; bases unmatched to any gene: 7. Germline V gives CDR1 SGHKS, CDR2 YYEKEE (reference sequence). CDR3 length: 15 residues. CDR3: CASSLAVEGAYEQYF. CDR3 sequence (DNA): TGTGCCAGCAGCTTGGCCGTTGAGGGGGCTTACGAGCAGTACTTC.

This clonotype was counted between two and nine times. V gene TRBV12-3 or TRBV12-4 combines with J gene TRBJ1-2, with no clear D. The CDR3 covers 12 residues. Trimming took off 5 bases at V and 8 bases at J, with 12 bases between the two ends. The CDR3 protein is CASSPRTGGYTF. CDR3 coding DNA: TGTGCCAGCAGTCCCCGGACTGGAGGCTACACCTTC.

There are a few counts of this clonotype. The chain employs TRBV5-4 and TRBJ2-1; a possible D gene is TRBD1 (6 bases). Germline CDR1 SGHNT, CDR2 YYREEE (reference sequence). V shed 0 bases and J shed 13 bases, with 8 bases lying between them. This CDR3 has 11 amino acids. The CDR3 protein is CASSLDRAQFF. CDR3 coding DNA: TGTGCCAGCAGCTTGGACAGGGCTCAGTTCTTC.

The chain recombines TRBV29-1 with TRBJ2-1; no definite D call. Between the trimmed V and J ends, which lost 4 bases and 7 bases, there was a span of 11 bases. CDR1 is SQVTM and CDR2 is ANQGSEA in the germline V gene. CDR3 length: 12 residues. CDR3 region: CSVVTVGNEQFF. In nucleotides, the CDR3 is TGCAGCGTTGTGACGGTGGGGAATGAGCAGTTCTTC.

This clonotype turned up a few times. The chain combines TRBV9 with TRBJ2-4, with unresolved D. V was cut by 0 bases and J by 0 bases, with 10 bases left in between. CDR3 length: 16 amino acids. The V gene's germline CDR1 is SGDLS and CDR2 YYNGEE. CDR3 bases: TGTGCCAGCAGCGTAGGCGGAGCTCTAGCCAAAAACATTCAGTACTTC. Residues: CASSVGGALAKNIQYF.

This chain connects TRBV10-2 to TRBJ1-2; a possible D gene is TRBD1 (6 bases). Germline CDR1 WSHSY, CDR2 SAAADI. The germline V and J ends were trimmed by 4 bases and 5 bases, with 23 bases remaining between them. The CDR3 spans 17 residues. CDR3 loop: CASSGMLLEQGGYGYTF. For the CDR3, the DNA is TGCGCCAGCAGTGGAATGCTACTAGAACAGGGTGGTTATGGCTACACCTTC.